One sample yielded the 25 T cell receptor beta chains listed below, sequenced in a study of response to subunit inactivated influenza vaccine. MiXCR, run by TCRdb on the RT-PCR reads, gives a single entry per CDR3 protein. The sample consists of hundreds of thousands of distinct CDR3 sequences, about 15% of them appearing once. Sequenced here: PBMCs from blood, sampled roughly 2 weeks before vaccination. These receptors originate from a man in his fifties who received an inactivated influenza vaccine.

The J gene is TRBJ2-1, the V gene TRBV20-1, with no clear D. Per the germline V gene, CDR1 is DFQATT and CDR2 is SNEGSKA (reference sequence). The CDR3 totals 10 residues. Trimming shortened V by 8 bases and J by 5 bases, and 7 bases separated the two germline ends. The CDR3 protein is CSFKNNEQFF. CDR3 DNA sequence: TGCAGTTTCAAAAACAATGAGCAGTTCTTC.

The chain is built from TRBV6-1 and TRBJ1-1; TRBD1 aligns across 9 bases. Per germline, CDR1 MNHNS and CDR2 SASEGT. This CDR3 has 15 amino acids. The V segment lost 5 bases and the J segment 3 bases; nucleotides outside the gene matches: 7. The CDR3 sequence is CASSTQGAAYTEAFF. The CDR3 DNA reads TGTGCCAGCAGTACACAGGGGGCGGCGTACACTGAAGCTTTCTTT.

The CDR3 DNA reads TGCAGTGCCATGCCGGGACAGGCCCTACTCTGGGTACGCACAGATACGCAGTATTTT. This encodes CSAMPGQALLWVRTDTQYF. V gene TRBV20-1 combines with J gene TRBJ2-3; 8 bases are a match to TRBD1. Germline CDR1 is DFQATT and CDR2 is SNEGSKA (reference sequence). V shed 6 bases, J shed 1 base, and the junction held 21 bases outside the gene matches. The CDR3 sequence is 19 residues long.

About this clonotype: Because it lacks the conserved phenylalanine or tryptophan at the end, this CDR3 is likely a read error. The chain's CDR3 is CASSQDWGVEDYEQYS. CDR3 sequence (DNA): TGCGCCAGCAGCCAAGATTGGGGGGTAGAAGACTACGAGCAGTACTCC. The chain employs TRBV4-3 and TRBJ2-7; D possibly corresponds to TRBD2 (6 bases). This CDR3 has 16 residues. The germline V and J ends were trimmed by 0 bases and 3 bases, with 15 bases remaining between them. CDR1 and CDR2 from the germline V gene are LGHNA and YSLEER.

There are a few counts of this clonotype. This chain links TRBV5-1 with TRBJ2-5, with TRBD2 identical over 13 bases. Germline CDR1 is SGHRS and CDR2 is YFSETQ. The trim removed 2 bases at V and 1 base at J, leaving 5 bases unmatched. The CDR3 is 17 residues long. The CDR3: CASSLTSGREFQETQYF. CDR3 in DNA: TGCGCCAGCAGCTTAACTAGCGGGAGGGAATTCCAAGAGACCCAGTACTTC.

This clonotype was seen many times. CDR3 loop: CASTYSEYQPQHF. The DNA for the CDR3 is TGTGCCAGCACTTACAGCGAGTATCAGCCCCAGCATTTT. The chain recombines TRBV2 with TRBJ1-5; D not resolved. The CDR3 runs to 13 residues. Looked up from germline, CDR1 is SNHLY and CDR2 is FYNNEI. The ends were cut back, 7 bases at V and 5 bases at J, with 12 bases in the middle.

This clonotype was detected a few times. V and J are TRBV15 and TRBJ2-3; 10 bases fit TRBD2. The CDR3 sequence is 17 residues long. Germline loops: CDR1 LNHNV, CDR2 YYDKDF (reference sequence). After removal of 4 bases from V and 0 bases from J, the junction contained 7 bases not matched to a gene. CDR3 DNA: TGTGCCACCAGCATAGCGGGGGGTCCCTCTAGCACAGATACGCAGTATTTT. It yields the protein CATSIAGGPSSTDTQYF. The full variable domain, rest sourced from reference TRBV15 and TRBJ2-3, is DAMVIQNPRYQVTQFGKPVTLSCSQTLNHNVMYWYQQKSSQAPKLLFHYYDKDFNNEADTPDNFQSRRPNTSFCFLDIRSPGLGDTAMYLCATSIAGGPSSTDTQYFGPGTRLTVL.

This clonotype was counted only a few times. V gene TRBV27 combines with J gene TRBJ1-5, with D maybe TRBD1 (6 bases). This CDR3 has 14 residues. The ends were cut back, 3 bases at V and 2 bases at J, with 8 bases in the middle. Germline CDR1 and CDR2: MNHEY and SMNVEV (reference sequence). This CDR3 is CASSFTGRNQPQHF. CDR3 nucleotide sequence: TGTGCCAGCAGTTTCACAGGGCGCAATCAGCCCCAGCATTTT.

As for this clonotype: One junction end disagrees with the germline gene, perhaps due to a read error. J is TRBJ2-1 and V is TRBV30; 9 bases are shared with TRBD2. CDR1 GTSNPN and CDR2 SVGIG come from the germline V gene (reference sequence). The CDR3 loop spans 12 amino acids. The CDR3 spells CAWSPTGTSLIF. DNA for the CDR3: TGTGCCTGGAGTCCAACCGGGACTAGCTTGATCTTC.

There are many counts of this clonotype. The chain uses TRBV9 and TRBJ1-1; no firm D call. Germline CDR1 SGDLS, CDR2 YYNGEE. The CDR3 length is 14 residues. V dropped 0 bases and J dropped 2 bases, with 8 bases sitting between them. The CDR3 region has the DNA TGTGCCAGCAGCGTAGGTAGGGTTAACACTGAAGCTTTCTTT. This codes for CASSVGRVNTEAFF.

The CDR3, as DNA: TGTGCCAGCAGCCAAGTCGAAGGGGGCAGTTCACCCCTCCACTTT. This gives the protein CASSQVEGGSSPLHF. The chain uses TRBV4-2 and TRBJ1-6, with 7 bases matching TRBD1. Germline CDR1 and CDR2: LGHNA and YNFKEQ. J lost 9 bases, V lost 1 base, and 6 bases had no gene match. The CDR3 sequence is 15 residues long.

In its sample, this clonotype was seen a few times. This CDR3 is CASNRQGSYEQYF. The CDR3 DNA sequence: TGTGCCAGCAACCGACAGGGGAGCTACGAGCAGTACTTC. The chain links TRBV12-3 or TRBV12-4 to TRBJ2-7, with TRBD1 matching over 8 bases. With 7 bases clipped from V and 3 bases from J, the junction kept 5 bases outside the gene matches. The CDR3 spans 13 residues.

The chain is built from TRBV12-3 or TRBV12-4 and TRBJ2-7; 8 positions agree with TRBD1. The J segment lost 6 bases and the V segment lost 5 bases, leaving 9 bases of the junction unmatched. The CDR3 has 14 amino acids. The chain's CDR3 is CASSRQGTFGEQYF. In nucleotides, the CDR3 is TGTGCCAGCAGTCGACAGGGGACCTTTGGCGAGCAGTACTTC.

The rearrangement uses TRBV9 and TRBJ2-3; 8 nucleotides agree with TRBD2. CDR1 is SGDLS and CDR2 is YYNGEE in the germline V gene. V trimming: 0 bases; J trimming: 0 bases; junction bases outside the gene matches: 15. This CDR3 is 20 amino acids long. The CDR3 DNA follows: TGTGCCAGCAGCGTAGGCACTAGCGGACGGGACGGATTTAGCACAGATACGCAGTATTTT. Its translation: CASSVGTSGRDGFSTDTQYF.

This rearrangement joins TRBV3-1 to TRBJ2-1; TRBD2 agrees at 10 bases. The V gene's germline CDR1 is LGHDT and CDR2 YNNKEL (reference sequence). The CDR3 extends over 15 amino acids. The J segment lost 5 bases and the V segment lost 5 bases, leaving 6 bases of the junction unmatched. CDR3 residues: CASSARTSGNNEQFF. The CDR3 nucleotides read TGTGCCAGCAGCGCACGGACTAGCGGAAACAATGAGCAGTTCTTC.

The CDR3 loop reads CASRLGTANTGELFF. The CDR3 region has the DNA TGTGCCAGCCGACTCGGGACCGCCAACACCGGGGAGCTGTTTTTT. The rearrangement joins TRBV28 to TRBJ2-2; D might be TRBD1 or TRBD2, each matching 5 bases. Per the germline V gene, CDR1 is MDHEN and CDR2 is SYDVKM. Trimming cost V 8 bases and J 2 bases, with 15 bases left between them. This CDR3 comprises 15 residues.

This clonotype has a handful of counts. This chain uses TRBV7-2 with TRBJ2-3; D is possibly TRBD2 (6 bases). With 3 bases removed from V and 3 bases from J, the gap between germline ends came to 13 bases. The germline V gene encodes CDR1 SGHTA and CDR2 FQGNSA. This CDR3 comprises 15 residues. CDR3 DNA: TGTGCCAGCAGCTTTGACCCCCGGGGGACAGATACGCAGTATTTT. The encoded protein is CASSFDPRGTDTQYF.

This clonotype was found a few times. The V gene is TRBV7-2, the J gene TRBJ1-5; D unclear. This CDR3 region has 14 residues. Trimming removed 3 bases from V and 1 base from J, with 7 bases in between. CDR1 is SGHTA, CDR2 FQGNSA, per germline. The CDR3 coding sequence is TGTGCCAGCAGCTTCGGTTGGAGCAATCAGCCCCAGCATTTT. It specifies CASSFGWSNQPQHF.

The chain recombines TRBV5-6 with TRBJ2-3; 9 positions agree with TRBD2. Trimming removed 4 bases from V and 5 bases from J; junction bases left unmatched: 5. This CDR3 is 14 amino acids long. The germline V gene has CDR1 SGHDT and CDR2 YYEEEE. CDR3 nucleotides: TGTGCCAGCAGCACGGGACTAGCTCAAGATACGCAGTATTTT. Translation gives CASSTGLAQDTQYF.

A few counts support this clonotype. Written as DNA, the CDR3 is TGTGCCACAGCAGAGGAGCGGGGAAGAGCCTACGAGCAGTACTTC. Encoded protein: CATAEERGRAYEQYF. The chain couples TRBV15 to TRBJ2-7, with TRBD2 identical over 7 bases. V lost 9 bases and J lost 2; bases outside the gene matches: 13. The germline gives CDR1 LNHNV, CDR2 YYDKDF (reference sequence). The CDR3 is 15 residues long. The variable domain in full, completed from reference TRBV15 and TRBJ2-7, reads DAMVIQNPRYQVTQFGKPVTLSCSQTLNHNVMYWYQQKSSQAPKLLFHYYDKDFNNEADTPDNFQSRRPNTSFCFLDIRSPGLGDTAMYLCATAEERGRAYEQYFGPGTRLTVT.

The chain joins TRBV29-1 to TRBJ2-3; no clear D. Germline V lookup: CDR1 SQVTM, CDR2 ANQGSEA. Trimming removed 3 bases from V and 1 base from J, with 8 bases in between. CDR3 length equals 13 residues. The CDR3 nucleotides read TGCAGCGTTGATTCTGCAGGCACAGATACGCAGTATTTT. Amino acid sequence: CSVDSAGTDTQYF.

The chain couples TRBV12-3 or TRBV12-4 to TRBJ2-2; a weak D match, TRBD2 (6 bases). Trimming pared 3 bases from V and 5 bases from J, leaving 13 bases between. This CDR3 contains 15 residues. In DNA form, the CDR3 reads TGTGCCAGCAGTTTGTACGGGGCGGGGACCGGGGAGCTGTTTTTT. It translates to CASSLYGAGTGELFF.

The table lists this clonotype with a few counts. The chain recombines TRBV15 with TRBJ2-1; 13 bases align to TRBD2. The ends lost 6 bases at V and 8 bases at J; junction bases unmatched: 7. CDR1 LNHNV and CDR2 YYDKDF come from the germline V gene (reference sequence). The CDR3 length is 15 residues. CDR3 protein: CATRVTSGGAHEQFF. The CDR3, as DNA: TGTGCCACCAGGGTAACTAGCGGGGGGGCCCATGAGCAGTTCTTC. The variable domain in full, completed from reference TRBV15 and TRBJ2-1, reads DAMVIQNPRYQVTQFGKPVTLSCSQTLNHNVMYWYQQKSSQAPKLLFHYYDKDFNNEADTPDNFQSRRPNTSFCFLDIRSPGLGDTAMYLCATRVTSGGAHEQFFGPGTRLTVL.

This clonotype was recorded a few times. CDR3 coding DNA: TGTGCCAGCACCCCGCAACCAACCGGAGAGACCCAGTACTTC. It codes for CASTPQPTGETQYF. The chain uses TRBV7-6 and TRBJ2-5; no clear D gene. CDR3 length: 14 amino acids. The germline CDR1 and CDR2 sequences are SGHVS and FNYEAQ. Trimming cost V 7 bases and J 4 bases, with 16 bases left between them.

The V call is TRBV12-3 or TRBV12-4, the J call TRBJ2-2, with 10 bases matching TRBD1. This CDR3 has 16 amino acids. Trimming cost V 6 bases and J 1 base; bases outside gene matches: 5. CDR3 residues: CASSNDRGLNTGELFF. The CDR3 region has the DNA TGTGCCAGCAGCAATGACAGGGGGCTGAACACCGGGGAGCTGTTTTTT.